This T cell receptor (beta chain) was recorded in a study of siplizumab effects on memory and regulatory T cells. Study results and limitations: In the presence of siplizumab, alloreactive sequences traceable to unstimulated CD4+ memory cells were significantly reduced.

This CDR3 has 15 residues. The V gene end was trimmed by 5 bases and the J gene end by 5 bases; junction bases not matched to a gene: 10. Germline V gene sequence: CDR1 SSHAT, CDR2 FNYEAQ (reference sequence). Assay used: immunoSEQ multiplex PCR; TCRdb lists only in-frame clones, some missing. The table lists tens of thousands of clones, 91% of them singletons, with approximately 30% in the top ten. For this clone: The antigen is unknown.

This chain uses TRBV7-7 with TRBJ2-5, with 8 bases identical to TRBD2. Sequences were obtained from CD8+ T cells sorted from blood. This clonotype was obtained from a human donor in good health. CDR3 sequence reads: CASSPRGAGLETQYF. Here the CDR3 DNA reads TGTGCCAGCAGCCCGCGGGGGGCGGGGCTCGAGACCCAGTACTTC.